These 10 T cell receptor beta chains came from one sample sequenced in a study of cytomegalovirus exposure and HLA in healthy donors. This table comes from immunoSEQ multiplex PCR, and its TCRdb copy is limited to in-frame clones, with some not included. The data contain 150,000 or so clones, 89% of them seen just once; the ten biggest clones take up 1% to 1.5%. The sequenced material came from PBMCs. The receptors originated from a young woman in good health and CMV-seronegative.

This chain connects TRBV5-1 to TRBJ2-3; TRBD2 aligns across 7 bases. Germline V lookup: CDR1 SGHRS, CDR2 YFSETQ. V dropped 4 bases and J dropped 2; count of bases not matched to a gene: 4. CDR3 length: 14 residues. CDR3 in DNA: TGCGCCAGCAGCACCGGGGACTACACAGATACGCAGTATTTT. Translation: CASSTGDYTDTQYF.

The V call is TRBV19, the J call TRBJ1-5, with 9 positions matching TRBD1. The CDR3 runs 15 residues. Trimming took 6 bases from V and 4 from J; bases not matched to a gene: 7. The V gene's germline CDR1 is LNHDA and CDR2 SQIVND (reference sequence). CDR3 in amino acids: CASSGPTGGNQPQHF. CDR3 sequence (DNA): TGTGCCAGTAGCGGCCCGACAGGGGGGAATCAGCCCCAGCATTTT. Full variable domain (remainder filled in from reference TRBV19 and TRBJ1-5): DGGITQSPKYLFRKEGQNVTLSCEQNLNHDAMYWYRQDPGQGLRLIYYSQIVNDFQKGDIAEGYSVSREKKESFPLTVTSAQKNPTAFYLCASSGPTGGNQPQHFGDGTRLSIL.

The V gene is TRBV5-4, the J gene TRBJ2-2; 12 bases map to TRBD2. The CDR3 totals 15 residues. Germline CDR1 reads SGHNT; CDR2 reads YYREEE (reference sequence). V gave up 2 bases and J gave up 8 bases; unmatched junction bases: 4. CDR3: CASSFPGLAGGELFF. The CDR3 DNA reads TGTGCCAGCAGCTTTCCCGGACTAGCGGGGGGGGAGCTGTTTTTT.

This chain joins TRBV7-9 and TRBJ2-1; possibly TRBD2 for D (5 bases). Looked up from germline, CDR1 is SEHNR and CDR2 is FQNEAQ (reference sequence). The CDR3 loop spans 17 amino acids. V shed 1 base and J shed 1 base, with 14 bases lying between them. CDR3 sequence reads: CASSLEGPGISYNEQFF. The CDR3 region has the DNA TGTGCCAGCAGCTTAGAAGGTCCGGGGATTTCCTACAATGAGCAGTTCTTC. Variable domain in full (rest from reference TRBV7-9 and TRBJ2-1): DTGVSQNPRHKITKRGQNVTFRCDPISEHNRLYWYRQTLGQGPEFLTYFQNEAQLEKSRLLSDRFSAERPKGSFSTLEIQRTEQGDSAMYLCASSLEGPGISYNEQFFGPGTRLTVL.

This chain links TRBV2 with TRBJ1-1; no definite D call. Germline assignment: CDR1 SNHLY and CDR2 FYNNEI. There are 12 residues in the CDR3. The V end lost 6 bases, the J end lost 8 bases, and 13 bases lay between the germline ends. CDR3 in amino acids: CASRSDGYEAFF. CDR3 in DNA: TGTGCCAGCAGGAGCGACGGCTACGAAGCTTTCTTT. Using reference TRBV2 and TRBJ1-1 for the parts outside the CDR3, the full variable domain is EPEVTQTPSHQVTQMGQEVILRCVPISNHLYFYWYRQILGQKVEFLVSFYNNEISEKSEIFDDQFSVERPDGSNFTLKIRSTKLEDSAMYFCASRSDGYEAFFGQGTRLTVV.

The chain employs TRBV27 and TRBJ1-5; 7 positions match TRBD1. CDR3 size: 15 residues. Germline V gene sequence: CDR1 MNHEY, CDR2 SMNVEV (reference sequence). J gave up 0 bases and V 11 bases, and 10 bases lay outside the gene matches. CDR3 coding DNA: TGTGCCTCAGGGTTGGGACAGTATAGCAATCAGCCCCAGCATTTT. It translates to CASGLGQYSNQPQHF.

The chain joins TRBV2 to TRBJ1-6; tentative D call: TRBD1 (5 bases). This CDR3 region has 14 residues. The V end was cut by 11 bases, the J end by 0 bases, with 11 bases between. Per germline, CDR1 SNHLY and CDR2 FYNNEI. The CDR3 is CAGRQSSYNSPLHF. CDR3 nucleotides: TGTGCCGGTAGACAGAGCTCCTATAATTCACCCCTCCACTTT.

In DNA form, the CDR3 reads TGTGCCAGCAGAACTAGCGGGGGGTTGTCTTATACGCAGTATTTT. Translated, it gives CASRTSGGLSYTQYF. The chain has TRBV6-1 and TRBJ2-3; TRBD2 matches at 12 bases. The length of the CDR3 is 15 residues. CDR1 MNHNS and CDR2 SASEGT come from the germline V gene. J lost 7 bases, V lost 6 bases, and 8 bases had no gene match.

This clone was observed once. The CDR3 reads CASSYARGFYYEQYF. CDR3 DNA sequence: TGTGCCAGCAGTTACGCCAGGGGGTTTTACTACGAGCAGTACTTC. This rearrangement joins TRBV6-5 to TRBJ2-7, with TRBD1 matching over 7 bases. This CDR3 region has 15 residues. CDR1 is MNHEY and CDR2 is SVGAGI in the germline V gene. After removal of 2 bases from V and 3 bases from J, the junction contained 7 bases not matched to a gene.

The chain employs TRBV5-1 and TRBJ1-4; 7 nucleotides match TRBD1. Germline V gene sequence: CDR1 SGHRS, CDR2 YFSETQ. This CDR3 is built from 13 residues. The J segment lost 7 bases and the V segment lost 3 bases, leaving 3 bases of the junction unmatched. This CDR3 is CASSWDSAEKLFF. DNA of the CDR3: TGCGCCAGCAGCTGGGACAGCGCTGAAAAACTGTTTTTT.